A selection of T cell receptor beta chains follows, all from one sample in a study of cytomegalovirus exposure and HLA in healthy donors. Generated by immunoSEQ multiplex PCR, the TCRdb table keeps only in-frame clones and is missing some. The data show over 100,000 clones, around nine tenths seen once. Input material: PBMCs. These receptors were obtained from a woman under 30 in good health and CMV-seronegative. The conserved cysteine and the conserved F or W are not part of the CDR3 here. A D gene is named only where the DNA matches it firmly.

CDR3,D,V,J
AAGEYEKLF,.,TRBV6-5,TRBJ1-4
AISTSGQSLGEQY,TRBD1,TRBV10-3,TRBJ2-7
ASRFALTGNEQF,.,TRBV2,TRBJ2-1
ASHMGGDTGELF,TRBD2,TRBV6-5,TRBJ2-2
ASSLYQGSQETQY,.,TRBV5-1,TRBJ2-5
ATKPSGGETQY,TRBD2,TRBV19,TRBJ2-5
AWSQGLEAAQY,.,TRBV30,TRBJ2-7
AWSWGGTSGNTIY,.,TRBV30,TRBJ1-3
ASSLRGEKLF,.,TRBV7-9,TRBJ1-4
KGQMNTEAF,.,TRBV20-1,TRBJ1-1
ASSPPSTDTQY,.,TRBV18,TRBJ2-3
SVEDLSDEQF,.,TRBV29-1,TRBJ2-1
ASSPGLAGPTDTQY,TRBD2,TRBV5-6,TRBJ2-3
ASSLARVGNGANVLT,.,TRBV7-9,TRBJ2-6
ASGRLSLNYGYT,.,TRBV19,TRBJ1-2
ASSRRGGDEQF,TRBD2,TRBV6-5,TRBJ2-1
AIGGQEKSMNTEAF,TRBD1,TRBV2,TRBJ1-1
ASSSGAANQPQH,.,TRBV28,TRBJ1-5
ASRPTLGLAGGKETQY,TRBD2,TRBV7-2,TRBJ2-5
ASSQHHRYEQY,.,TRBV7-3,TRBJ2-7
ASSLGTGVVYEQY,TRBD1,TRBV27,TRBJ2-7
ASSAYATGTDNEQF,TRBD1,TRBV2,TRBJ2-1
ASSQDPRTTYGYT,.,TRBV4-1,TRBJ1-2
ASSLVGSGANVLT,.,TRBV5-4,TRBJ2-6
ASSLSGGVADTQY,TRBD2,TRBV7-3,TRBJ2-3
ASSLAPGNIQY,.,TRBV5-4,TRBJ2-4
ASSLGAGGGDGYT,TRBD1,TRBV7-2,TRBJ1-2
AWVVNRGRGVEQY,TRBD1,TRBV30,TRBJ2-7
ASSSMGGQETQY,TRBD2,TRBV11-3,TRBJ2-5
ASSRPGRVRGYT,.,TRBV7-2,TRBJ1-2
ASRPIGQIYGYT,.,TRBV6-5,TRBJ1-2
ASSVKTGGGMNTEAF,.,TRBV5-4,TRBJ1-1
ASSQLAGAFYEQY,.,TRBV14,TRBJ2-7
ATSRGRTGTDTQY,.,TRBV15,TRBJ2-3
ASSAYGTGDSPLH,TRBD1,TRBV9,TRBJ1-6
ASSKRGGDGYT,.,TRBV4-2,TRBJ1-2
AWSVGSGIGDTQY,TRBD2,TRBV30,TRBJ2-3
ASSLWRGTDTQY,.,TRBV7-6,TRBJ2-3
AWSDWTAASRGYEQY,.,TRBV30,TRBJ2-7
SVNRAETQY,.,TRBV20-1,TRBJ2-5
ASSYTTASNQPQH,.,TRBV6-6,TRBJ1-5
ASSGVNQGGTGELF,.,TRBV9,TRBJ2-2
ASSTDRGRGGYT,TRBD1,TRBV28,TRBJ1-2
ASSAVGGYNSPLH,.,TRBV5-6,TRBJ1-6
ASSLAQGYYGYT,.,TRBV28,TRBJ1-2